This T cell receptor beta chain was obtained from a study of T-cell reconstitution after alpha-beta-depleted transplantation in children. In this sample, this clonotype turned up a few times. Its antigen is undetermined. V lost 6 bases to trimming and J lost 2 bases; unmatched junction nucleotides: 10. This CDR3 has 14 residues. Germline V gene lookup returns CDR1 DFQATT and CDR2 SNEGSKA (reference sequence). Unique molecular identifiers were incorporated when the TCRbeta library was constructed. MiXCR, run by TCRdb on the PCR reads, gives a single entry per CDR3 protein. This sample has some 95,000 distinct CDR3 sequences, with around 22% found just once. Overall study results and limits: It was surviving recipient T cells and thymic progenitors that gave some patients high TCRbeta diversity at day 60.

The clonotype originates from a boy younger than 10 with acute lymphoblastic leukemia, due to receive a stem cell transplant. The source material was PBMCs, sampled before TCRalphabeta/CD19-depleted stem cell transplant. The gene calls are TRBV20-1 and TRBJ2-7, with 7 bases identical to TRBD1. The CDR3 sequence is CSAEDRVRAYEQYF. For the CDR3, the DNA is TGCAGTGCCGAAGACAGGGTCAGAGCCTACGAGCAGTACTTC.